This T cell receptor (beta chain) was sequenced in a study of T cell clonotyping in hematopoietic cell transplantation. As for the study in general: Cytoreduction preceded collection of pretransplant recipient samples. Points from the study as a whole: Graft donor and pretransplant recipient Inverse Simpson Index values predicted broader posttransplant TCR diversity. Pathologically expanded recipient clonotypes increased progressively from day 30 to day 180 as diversity fell. CD4 and CD8 repertoire contributions could not be separated without sorting.

Repertoires were generated with immunoSEQ multiplex PCR, while TCRdb's copy carries only in-frame clones and drops some. The sample shows 49,000 or so clones, about four fifths of them seen only once. Time point of the sample: recipient sample about 28 days before transplant, after cytoreduction. Points on this clone: Its target is not known.

The germline CDR1 and CDR2 sequences are LGHNT and FRNRAP. Trimming removed 6 bases from V and 3 bases from J, with 12 bases in between. This CDR3 comprises 13 residues. The source was peripheral blood mononuclear cells, collected before stem cell transplant. The gene calls are TRBV12-5 and TRBJ2-7; a possible D gene is TRBD2 (5 bases). This clonotype was sampled from a man in his fifties or sixties with myelodysplastic syndrome. Some clones in this sample may be carry-over from other donors' samples. This chain's CDR3 is CASGPDRGYEQYF. In nucleotides, the CDR3 is TGTGCTAGTGGCCCGGACCGGGGCTACGAGCAGTACTTC. Filled out from reference TRBV12-5 and TRBJ2-7, the complete variable domain reads DARVTQTPRHKVTEMGQEVTMRCQPILGHNTVFWYRQTMMQGLELLAYFRNRAPLDDSGMPKDRFSAEMPDATLATLKIQPSEPRDSAVYFCASGPDRGYEQYFGPGTRLTVT.